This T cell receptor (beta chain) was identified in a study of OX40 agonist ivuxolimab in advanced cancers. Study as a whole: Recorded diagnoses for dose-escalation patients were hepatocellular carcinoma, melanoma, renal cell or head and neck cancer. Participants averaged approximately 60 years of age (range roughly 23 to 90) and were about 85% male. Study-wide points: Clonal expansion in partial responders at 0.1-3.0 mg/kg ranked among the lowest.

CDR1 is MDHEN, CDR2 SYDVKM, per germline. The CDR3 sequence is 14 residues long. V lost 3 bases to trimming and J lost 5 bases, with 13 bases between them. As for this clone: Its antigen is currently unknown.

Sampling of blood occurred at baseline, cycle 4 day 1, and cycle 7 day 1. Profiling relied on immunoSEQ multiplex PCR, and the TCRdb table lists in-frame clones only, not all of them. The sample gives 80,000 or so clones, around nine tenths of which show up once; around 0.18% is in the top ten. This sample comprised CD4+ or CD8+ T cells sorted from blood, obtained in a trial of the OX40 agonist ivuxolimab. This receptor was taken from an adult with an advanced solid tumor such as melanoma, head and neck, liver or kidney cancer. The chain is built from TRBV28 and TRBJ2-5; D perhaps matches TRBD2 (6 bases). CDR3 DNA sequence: TGTGCCAGCAGTTTTCCGGGGGATTGGGAGACCCAGTACTTC. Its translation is CASSFPGDWETQYF.